This T cell receptor (beta chain) was recorded in a study of PD-1 blockade in classical Hodgkin lymphoma (dated by TCRdb to the early 2020s). As for the study more broadly: Nivolumab dosing was 3 mg/kg intravenously every 2 weeks, continuing until either disease progression or unacceptable toxicity. To define a peripheral blood immune signature of response to PD-1 blockade in classical Hodgkin lymphoma, the study combined TCR beta sequencing with CyTOF. Paper-wide results and their limitations: Diversity was lower in patients who began nivolumab less than 1 year after ASCT, so these patients were left out of later analyses to avoid confounding by immune reconstitution. Trial patients achieving complete response had baseline diversity similar to newly diagnosed patients, whereas partial responders and progressors had significantly lower diversity. The study was limited to a single clinical trial cohort, and causes of repertoire differences, possibly disease activity or prior therapy, remained undefined. CD4+ but not CD8+ TCR diversity rose significantly by C4D1 (p=0.0027 vs p=0.16), most apparent in complete responders (p=0.02). Baseline TCR diversity was reported as lower in newly diagnosed patients than in healthy donors, and lower still in relapsed/refractory patients.

The Qiagen DNeasy kit was used to extract genomic DNA both from unsorted PBMCs and from the negatively selected CD4+ and CD8+ fractions. Using primers that anneal to V and J segments, immunoSEQ multiplex PCR amplified the TCR beta CDR3 regions. A synthetic immune receptor repertoire was used to minimize amplification bias, and any remaining bias was removed computationally after sequencing. The original methods were these. Repertoire diversity was quantified as the Shannon entropy index using custom Python scripts. The unsorted, CD4+ and CD8+ repertoires were each analyzed separately, with the exception of combined analyses, where CD4+ and CD8+ sequences were merged in silico. Clonal expansion was defined as a frequency increase of at least 2-fold after treatment compared with C1D1, and clones undetected at baseline were assigned a pseudocount of 0.5. Singleton clones were defined as clones with 0 or 1 copy at C1D1, and non-singleton clones were defined as clones with 2 or more copies. By matching protein sequences in sorted samples from the same patient, clones expanded in unsorted samples were annotated as CD4+, CD8+ or unknown. Diversity changes from C1D1 to C4D1 were tested in paired samples using Wilcoxon tests. TCRdb holds this immuneACCESS table with in-frame rearrangements only. Some clones are missing; in checked studies, unresolved V genes explain under half, and the rest has no known cause. That table furnishes V, J and clone size, whereas the DNA furnished D and trimming. The sample table contains around 26,000 clones; only one count was recorded for more than 75% of them. The top ten clones comprise about 9.9% of the sample.

Per the publication, the time point label means: cycle 2 day 1 (C2D1) of nivolumab. All trial patients had relapsed after autologous stem cell transplantation, with cohorts A, B and C differing in prior brentuximab vedotin exposure. The trial cohort included 55 to 60 patients with relapsed/refractory classical Hodgkin lymphoma, and each patient had a best overall response of complete response, partial response or progressive disease. Trial patients were treated with single-agent nivolumab in the multi-cohort phase II CheckMate 205 trial. Best overall response was determined by an independent review committee according to the 2007 International Working Group response criteria. Trial PBMCs were collected just before the start of nivolumab (C1D1) and during therapy at cycle 2 day 1 and cycle 4 day 1. Peripheral blood was collected in 8 mL Vacutainer Cell Preparation Tubes, from which PBMCs were isolated by centrifugation and then cryopreserved.

This clone was counted between two and nine times. Which antigen it targets is not known. The sample holds no much larger clone one base away, and base qualities are not on file. CDR1 SGHTA and CDR2 FQGNSA were looked up in the germline V gene. V is pared back by 4 bases and J by 3 bases, with 4 bases lying between the germline termini. The CDR3, from cysteine to phenylalanine, totals 11 residues. CDR3 DNA is the only sequence kept; it has 33 bases, read in frame from the first base. This chain joins TRBV7-2 to TRBJ2-7, with the D gene not confidently named. The specimen was peripheral blood mononuclear cells (PBMCs), collected before the second cycle of nivolumab. This TCR was recovered from a human donor with classical Hodgkin lymphoma. In nucleotides, the sequence is TGTGCCAGCAGCTCCCGCTACGAGCAGTACTTC. It translates as CASSSRYEQYF. When the CDR3 is completed using the reference TRBV7-2 and TRBJ2-7 genes on either side, the full variable domain is GAGVSQSPSNKVTEKGKDVELRCDPISGHTALYWYRQSLGQGLEFLIYFQGNSAPDKSGLPSDRFSAERTGGSVSTLTIQRTQQEDSAVYLCASSSRYEQYFGPGTRLTVT.